The clone carrying this TCR beta chain was recorded a few times. This entry belongs to a study of blood T cells in healthy people across ages. The ends lost 3 bases at V and 6 bases at J; junction bases unmatched: 4. Per the germline V gene, CDR1 is MDHEN and CDR2 is SYDVKM. This CDR3 spans 13 amino acids. A second roughly 7 to 11 cycle PCR used barcoded and J-beta primers. TCRdb analysed the 5' RACE reads with MiXCR anew, one entry per CDR3 protein. This sample has around 1,800,000 distinct CDR3 sequences, with more than 35% found just once. The sequence was collected from a human donor in good health. The V gene is TRBV28, the J gene TRBJ1-2, with 7 positions matching TRBD1. Material for sequencing was blood. The CDR3: CASSFATGHGYTF. The CDR3 DNA reads TGTGCCAGCAGTTTCGCGACAGGGCATGGCTACACCTTC.